This TCR beta chain was captured by sequencing in a study of T cell repertoires in cytomegalovirus infection. Study background: Based on public TCR beta signatures, there were indications of CMV infection and of a matching HLA type.

A single record per CDR3 protein comes from TCRdb applying MiXCR to the reads. Of more than 650,000 distinct CDR3 sequences detected, 35% appear once; the ten largest clones hold 2.5% to 3.5%. This CDR3 contains 11 residues. With 4 bases removed from V and 9 bases from J, the gap between germline ends came to 10 bases. This clonotype was found a few times. Sequenced material: PBMCs. The rearrangement links TRBV12-3 or TRBV12-4 to TRBJ2-7; D not certain. The TCR sequence derives from a human donor in good health (CMV status not recorded). Some clones in this sample may be carry-over from other donors' samples. The chain's CDR3 is CASSSGMAQYF. In DNA, the CDR3 is TGTGCCAGCAGTTCGGGCATGGCGCAGTACTTC.